One sample yielded the 20 T cell receptor beta chains listed below, sequenced in a study of identical twins. TCRdb re-called the 5' RACE reads with MiXCR, one entry per CDR3 protein. The sample has around 570,000 distinct CDR3 sequences; nearly 10% are singletons. The data also belong to a second study, concerning yellow fever vaccine responses in identical twins.

Specimen: PBMCs. These TCRs come from a woman aged 18-29 years in good health.

This clonotype was counted many times. The rearrangement links TRBV10-3 to TRBJ2-3; D tentatively reads TRBD1 or TRBD2 (5 bases each). Trimming removed 6 bases from V and 4 bases from J, with 11 bases in between. CDR3 length: 13 residues. Germline V gene lookup returns CDR1 ENHRY and CDR2 SYGVKD. CDR3 loop: CAIRGRDADTQYF. Written as DNA, the CDR3 is TGTGCCATCAGGGGACGGGACGCAGATACGCAGTATTTT.

The CDR3 sequence is CASSSPAGTSGGRPNEQFF. CDR3 DNA sequence: TGTGCCAGCAGTTCCCCTGCCGGGACTAGCGGGGGGAGGCCCAATGAGCAGTTCTTC. The V call is TRBV27, the J call TRBJ2-1, with 15 positions matching TRBD2. CDR3 length: 19 amino acids. Trimming took 4 bases from V and 6 from J; bases not matched to a gene: 13. Germline CDR1 is MNHEY and CDR2 is SMNVEV (reference sequence).

Ten or more counts support this clonotype. The rearrangement uses TRBV6-5 and TRBJ1-6, with 7 bases matching TRBD1. CDR3 length equals 16 residues. V gave up 2 bases and J gave up 5 bases; unmatched junction bases: 6. CDR1 MNHEY and CDR2 SVGAGI come from the germline V gene. The CDR3 DNA sequence: TGTGCCAGCAGTTACAAAGGGGACAGCAATAATTCACCCCTCCACTTT. The encoded protein is CASSYKGDSNNSPLHF.

This sequence joins TRBV20-1 and TRBJ1-5; 9 bases align to TRBD1. This CDR3 comprises 17 residues. V shed 0 bases and J 5 bases; nucleotides not matched to a gene: 11. Germline V lookup: CDR1 DFQATT, CDR2 SNEGSKA (reference sequence). The CDR3 DNA sequence: TGCAGTGCTAGAGATGGAGCCGGGACAGGGAGGGATCAGCCCCAGCATTTT. It codes for CSARDGAGTGRDQPQHF.

This chain uses TRBV7-6 with TRBJ2-1, with D possibly matching TRBD1 (6 bases). The CDR3 has 17 amino acids. Germline CDR1 and CDR2: SGHVS and FNYEAQ. The germline V and J ends were trimmed by 5 bases and 0 bases, with 17 bases remaining between them. DNA of the CDR3: TGTGCCAGCAGCGCGGCACAGGGCCAACCCTCCTACAATGAGCAGTTCTTC. Protein product: CASSAAQGQPSYNEQFF.

This clonotype has only a few counts. The rearrangement joins TRBV20-1 to TRBJ2-1; 7 bases match TRBD2. Germline V gives CDR1 DFQATT, CDR2 SNEGSKA (reference sequence). Trimming at V came to 6 bases and at J to 1 base, leaving 6 bases not matched to a gene. The CDR3 extends over 14 amino acids. The CDR3 DNA follows: TGCAGTGCGAGGAGCGGGACTTCCTACAATGAGCAGTTCTTC. Amino acid sequence: CSARSGTSYNEQFF.

J is TRBJ1-1 and V is TRBV28; D is undetermined. The germline CDR1 and CDR2 sequences are MDHEN and SYDVKM. There are 11 residues in the CDR3. The germline V and J ends were trimmed by 5 bases and 11 bases, with 12 bases remaining between them. CDR3 loop: CASSIPTRAFF. In nucleotides, the CDR3 is TGTGCCAGCAGTATACCCACGAGGGCTTTCTTT. Supplemented by reference TRBV28 and TRBJ1-1, the full variable domain reads DVKVTQSSRYLVKRTGEKVFLECVQDMDHENMFWYRQDPGLGLRLIYFSYDVKMKEKGDIPEGYSVSREKKERFSLILESASTNQTSMYLCASSIPTRAFFGQGTRLTVV.

CDR3 protein: CASSSVAGLYEQYF. The CDR3 DNA is TGTGCCAGCAGCTCCGTAGCGGGACTCTACGAGCAGTACTTC. The V call is TRBV11-2, the J call TRBJ2-7; 8 nucleotides match TRBD2. With V trimmed by 4 bases and J by 3 bases, 5 bases remained unmatched. The CDR3 has 14 amino acids. The germline CDR1 and CDR2 sequences are SGHAT and FQNNGV.

This clonotype was counted many times. This sequence joins TRBV4-3 and TRBJ2-2, with a possible D match to TRBD1 (6 bases). The germline V gene has CDR1 LGHNA and CDR2 YSLEER. The CDR3 covers 15 residues. The V end was cut by 1 base, the J end by 1 base, with 7 bases between. CDR3 sequence reads: CASSQAGQNTGELFF. The DNA for the CDR3 is TGCGCCAGCAGCCAAGCGGGACAGAACACCGGGGAGCTGTTTTTT.

This chain connects TRBV12-5 to TRBJ2-1; tentative D call: TRBD2 (5 bases). The CDR3 spans 18 residues. V lost 4 bases, J lost 4 bases, and 23 bases lay in between. Germline CDR1 is LGHNT and CDR2 is FRNRAP. DNA for the CDR3: TGTGCTAGTGGTTCTACCCCCGGGAACTCCATTCTGTACAATGAGCAGTTCTTC. Translation gives CASGSTPGNSILYNEQFF.

About this clonotype: An end of the junction does not agree with germline; a read error may underlie this. The CDR3 sequence is CAISEAPGTSIYNEQFF. The CDR3 nucleotides read TGTGCCATCAGTGAAGCGCCCGGGACTAGCATATACAATGAGCAGTTCTTC. The chain couples TRBV6-1 to TRBJ2-1; 9 positions agree with TRBD2. The germline CDR1 and CDR2 sequences are MNHNS and SASEGT. The CDR3 has 17 amino acids.

Of note for this clonotype: Germline is not matched at one junction end, which may reflect a read error. The gene calls are TRBV5-6 and TRBJ2-2, with TRBD2 identical over 7 bases. Germline lookup yields CDR1 SGHDT and CDR2 YYEEEE. CDR3 length: 14 residues. In nucleotides, the CDR3 is TGTGCCAGCAGCTCCGGGAGGCACACCGGGGAACTGTTTTTT. Amino acid sequence: CASSSGRHTGELFF.

This clonotype has just a few counts. One end of the junction does not line up with germline, which may come from a read error. The chain combines TRBV7-7 with TRBJ2-3, with 7 bases fitting TRBD1. Germline assignment: CDR1 SSHAT and CDR2 FNYEAQ (reference sequence). The CDR3 runs to 14 residues. The CDR3 region is CASSLRGGRDTQYF. The CDR3 DNA sequence: TGTGCTAGCAGCTTACGAGGGGGCCGGGATACGCAGTATTTT.

There are a few counts of this clonotype. This chain joins TRBV7-2 and TRBJ2-1; D may be TRBD1 (5 bases). Germline-derived CDR1 and CDR2 are SGHTA and FQGNSA. Between the trimmed V and J ends, which lost 0 bases and 7 bases, there was a span of 16 bases. The CDR3 sequence is 16 residues long. The CDR3 sequence: CASSLALYRGGNEQFF. The CDR3 nucleotides are TGTGCCAGCAGCTTAGCTTTGTATAGGGGTGGTAATGAGCAGTTCTTC.

This clonotype was seen many times. The CDR3 DNA sequence: TGTGCCAGCAGCCAAGGTGTCCTAGCGGGCTACGAGCAGTACTTC. Encoded protein: CASSQGVLAGYEQYF. The chain has TRBV14 and TRBJ2-7; 8 nucleotides agree with TRBD2. The ends lost 1 base at V and 3 bases at J; junction bases unmatched: 5. Looked up from germline, CDR1 is SGHDN and CDR2 is FVKESK. The CDR3 totals 15 residues.

This clonotype was counted ten times or more. The J gene is TRBJ2-1, the V gene TRBV12-3 or TRBV12-4; D perhaps matches TRBD1 (6 bases). Trimming took 6 bases from V and 1 from J, leaving 13 bases between them. The CDR3 totals 15 residues. The CDR3 here is CASSRQGQSYNEQFF. CDR3 DNA: TGTGCCAGCAGCCGCCAAGGACAGTCCTACAATGAGCAGTTCTTC.

J is TRBJ1-1 and V is TRBV12-3 or TRBV12-4; no clear D gene. Trimming removed 6 bases from V and 1 base from J, with 12 bases in between. This CDR3 has 14 residues. As DNA, the CDR3 is TGTGCCAGCAGCCTAAGGGCGACGAACACTGAAGCTTTCTTT. It codes for CASSLRATNTEAFF.

This clonotype was detected only a few times. The V gene is TRBV20-1, the J gene TRBJ1-1; D is unclear. The V end lost 0 bases, the J end lost 6 bases, and 11 bases lay between the germline ends. The CDR3 is 13 amino acids. Germline CDR1 DFQATT, CDR2 SNEGSKA (reference sequence). The CDR3 bases are TGCAGTGCTAGAGATTTAAGGGCCGCTGAAGCTTTCTTT. Protein product: CSARDLRAAEAFF.

This clonotype turned up a few times. J is TRBJ1-6 and V is TRBV12-3 or TRBV12-4; D gene ambiguous. V gave up 3 bases and J gave up 9 bases, with 9 bases separating them. The CDR3 extends over 13 amino acids. This CDR3 is CASSLGRTSPLHF. Written as DNA, the CDR3 is TGTGCCAGCAGTTTGGGAAGGACTTCACCCCTCCACTTT.

The sample holds many counts of this clonotype. The chain combines TRBV28 with TRBJ1-6; tentative D call: TRBD1 (5 bases). The ends were cut back, 7 bases at V and 5 bases at J, with 15 bases in the middle. Germline V gene data show CDR1 as MDHEN and CDR2 as SYDVKM. The CDR3 loop spans 15 amino acids. The CDR3 region is CASNLGGSNNSPLHF. The CDR3, as DNA: TGTGCCAGCAACCTTGGGGGGAGTAATAATTCACCCCTCCACTTT.